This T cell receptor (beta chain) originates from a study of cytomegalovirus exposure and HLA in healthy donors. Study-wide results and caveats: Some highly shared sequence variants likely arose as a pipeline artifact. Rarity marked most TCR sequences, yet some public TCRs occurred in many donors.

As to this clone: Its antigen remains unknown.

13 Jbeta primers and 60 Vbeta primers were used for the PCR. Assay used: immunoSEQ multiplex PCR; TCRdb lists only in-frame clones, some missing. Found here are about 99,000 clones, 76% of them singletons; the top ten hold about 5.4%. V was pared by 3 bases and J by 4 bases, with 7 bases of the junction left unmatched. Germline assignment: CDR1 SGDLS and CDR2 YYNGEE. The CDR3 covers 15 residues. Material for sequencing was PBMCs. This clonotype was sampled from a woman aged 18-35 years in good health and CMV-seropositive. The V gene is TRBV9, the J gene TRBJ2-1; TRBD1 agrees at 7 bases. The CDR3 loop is CASSGGTDSYNEQFF. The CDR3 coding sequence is TGTGCCAGCAGCGGGGGGACAGACAGTTACAATGAGCAGTTCTTC.